What follows is one T cell receptor (beta chain) and its context. Its antigen is unknown. Bead-separated CD4+, CD4+CD8+, CD57+ or CD56+ fractions, or PBMC, were used. This entry is derived from a study of STAT5B mutations in CD4+ large granular lymphocyte leukemia. Study-level points and caveats: Main leukemic clonotypes were patient-specific, but 25% appeared at low frequency elsewhere.

V was pared by 2 bases and J by 7 bases, with 4 bases of the junction left unmatched. Germline assignment: CDR1 SNHLY and CDR2 FYNNEI. This CDR3 is built from 14 residues. The survey-level immunoSEQ assay was used. Per the study methods: Putative leukemic clones, around 64 in all, each exceeded 5% of the repertoire. Profiled with immunoSEQ multiplex PCR; TCRdb holds only in-frame clones, not every one. The V and J calls and clone size are taken from that table; D and trimming were inferred from the DNA. The sample has over 2,500 clones, approximately 85% seen once. The gene calls are TRBV2 and TRBJ2-7, with 11 positions matching TRBD2. Sequencing input: PBMCs. This TCR derives from a woman in her seventies with CD4+ T-cell large granular lymphocyte leukemia. The CDR3, as DNA: TGTGCCAGCAGTGAACCACTAGCGGGAGAGGAGCAGTACTTC. This gives the protein CASSEPLAGEEQYF. Filled out from reference TRBV2 and TRBJ2-7, the complete variable domain reads EPEVTQTPSHQVTQMGQEVILRCVPISNHLYFYWYRQILGQKVEFLVSFYNNEISEKSEIFDDQFSVERPDGSNFTLKIRSTKLEDSAMYFCASSEPLAGEEQYFGPGTRLTVT.